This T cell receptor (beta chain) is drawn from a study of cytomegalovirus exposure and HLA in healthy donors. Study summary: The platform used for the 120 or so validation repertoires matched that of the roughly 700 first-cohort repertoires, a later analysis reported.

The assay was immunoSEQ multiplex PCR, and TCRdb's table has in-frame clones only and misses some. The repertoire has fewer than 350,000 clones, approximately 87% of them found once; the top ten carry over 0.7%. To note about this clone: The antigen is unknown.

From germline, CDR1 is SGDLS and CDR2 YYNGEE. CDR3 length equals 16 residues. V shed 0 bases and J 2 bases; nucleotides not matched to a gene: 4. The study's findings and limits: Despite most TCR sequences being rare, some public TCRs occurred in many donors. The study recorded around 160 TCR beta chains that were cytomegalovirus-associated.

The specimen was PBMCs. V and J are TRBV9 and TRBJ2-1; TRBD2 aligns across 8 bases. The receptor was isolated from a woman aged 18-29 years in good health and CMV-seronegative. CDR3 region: CASSVDGSGTYNEQFF. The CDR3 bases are TGTGCCAGCAGCGTAGATGGTAGCGGGACCTACAATGAGCAGTTCTTC.